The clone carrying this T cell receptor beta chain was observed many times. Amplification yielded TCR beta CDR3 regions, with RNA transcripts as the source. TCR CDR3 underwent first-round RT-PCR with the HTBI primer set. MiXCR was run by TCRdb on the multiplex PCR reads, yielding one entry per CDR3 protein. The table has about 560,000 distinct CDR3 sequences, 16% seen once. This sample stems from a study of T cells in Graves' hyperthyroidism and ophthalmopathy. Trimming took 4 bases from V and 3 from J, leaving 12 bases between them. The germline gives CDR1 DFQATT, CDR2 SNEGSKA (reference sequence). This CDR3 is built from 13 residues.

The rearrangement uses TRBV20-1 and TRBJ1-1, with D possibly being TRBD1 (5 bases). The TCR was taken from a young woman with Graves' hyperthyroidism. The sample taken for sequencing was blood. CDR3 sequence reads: CSAKRGADTEAFF. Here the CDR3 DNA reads TGCAGTGCTAAGAGGGGCGCCGACACTGAAGCTTTCTTT.